The present entry profiles one T cell receptor beta chain with its context. This specimen belongs to a study of blood T cells in healthy people across ages. Each sample yielded at least 5.5 micrograms of PBMC total RNA. The CDR3 consists of 14 residues. V was clipped by 7 bases and J by 5 bases, with 14 bases between them. CDR1 SNHLY and CDR2 FYNNEI come from the germline V gene. Alongside a J-beta primer mix, a sample-barcoded 5' primer served in a second PCR lasting 7 to 11 cycles. Via MiXCR, TCRdb re-called the 5' RACE reads, giving one row per CDR3 protein. The sample holds roughly 1.5 million distinct CDR3 sequences, 42% seen once.

V and J are TRBV2 and TRBJ2-2, with D unresolved. The receptor comes from a woman between 18 and 29 years old in good health. Source material: blood. CDR3 in DNA: TGTGCCAGCAAAGATATAACACCGACCGGGGAGCTGTTTTTT. Protein product: CASKDITPTGELFF.